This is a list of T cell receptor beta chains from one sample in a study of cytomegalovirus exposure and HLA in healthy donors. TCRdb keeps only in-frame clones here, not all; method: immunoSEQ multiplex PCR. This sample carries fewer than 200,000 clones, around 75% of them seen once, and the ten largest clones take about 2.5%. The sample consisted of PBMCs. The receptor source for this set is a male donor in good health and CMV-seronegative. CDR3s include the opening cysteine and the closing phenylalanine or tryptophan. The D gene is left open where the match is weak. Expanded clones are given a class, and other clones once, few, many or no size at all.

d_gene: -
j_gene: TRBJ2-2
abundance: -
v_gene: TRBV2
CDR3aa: CASSESVPGWDTGELFF
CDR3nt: TGTGCCAGCAGTGAATCCGTGCCAGGGTGGGACACCGGGGAGCTGTTTTTT

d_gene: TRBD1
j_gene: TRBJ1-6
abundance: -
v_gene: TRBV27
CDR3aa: CASSPLGQGDNSPLHF
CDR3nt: TGTGCCAGCAGTCCCCTCGGACAGGGGGATAATTCACCCCTCCACTTT

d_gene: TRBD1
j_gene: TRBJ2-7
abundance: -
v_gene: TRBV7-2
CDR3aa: CASSRSRDRAWEQYF
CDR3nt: TGTGCCAGCAGCAGAAGCCGGGACAGGGCGTGGGAGCAGTACTTC

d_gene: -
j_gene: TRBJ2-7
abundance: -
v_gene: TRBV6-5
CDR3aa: CASSVQATDYEQYF
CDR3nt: TGTGCCAGCAGTGTACAGGCCACAGACTACGAGCAGTACTTC

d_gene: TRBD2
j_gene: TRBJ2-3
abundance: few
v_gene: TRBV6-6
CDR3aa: CASSRGGSTDTQYF
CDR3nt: TGTGCCAGCAGCCGCGGGGGGAGCACAGATACGCAGTATTTT

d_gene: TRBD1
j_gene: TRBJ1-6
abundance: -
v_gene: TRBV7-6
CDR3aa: CASSLAPPDRGNSPLHF
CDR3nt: TGTGCCAGCAGCTTAGCCCCACCGGACAGGGGAAATTCACCCCTCCACTTT

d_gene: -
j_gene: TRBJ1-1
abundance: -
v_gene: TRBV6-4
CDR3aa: CASSPGDPEMGTEAFF
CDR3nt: TGTGCCAGCAGCCCGGGGGATCCGGAAATGGGGACTGAAGCTTTCTTT

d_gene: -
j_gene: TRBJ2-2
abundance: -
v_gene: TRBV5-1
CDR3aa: CASSPYSHRDTGELFF
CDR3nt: TGCGCCAGCAGCCCGTATTCTCACAGGGACACCGGGGAGCTGTTTTTT

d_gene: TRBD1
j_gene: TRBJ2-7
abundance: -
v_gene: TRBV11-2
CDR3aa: CASSFLRDRSYEQYF
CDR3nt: TGTGCCAGCAGCTTCTTACGGGACAGATCCTACGAGCAGTACTTC

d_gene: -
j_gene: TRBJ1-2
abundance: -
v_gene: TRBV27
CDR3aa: CASSKAGTPDNYGYTF
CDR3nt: TGTGCCAGCAGTAAAGCCGGGACACCTGATAACTATGGCTACACCTTC

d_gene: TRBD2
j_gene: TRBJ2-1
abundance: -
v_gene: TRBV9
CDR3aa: CASLRGGYNEQFF
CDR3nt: TGTGCCAGCCTTCGGGGGGGCTACAATGAGCAGTTCTTC

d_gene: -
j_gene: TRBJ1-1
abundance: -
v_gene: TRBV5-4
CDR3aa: CASSLDWTPGVNTEAFF
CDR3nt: TGTGCCAGCAGCTTGGATTGGACACCGGGGGTGAACACTGAAGCTTTCTTT

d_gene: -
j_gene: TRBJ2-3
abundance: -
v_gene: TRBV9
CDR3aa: CASSGLPGDGTDTQYF
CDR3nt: TGTGCCAGCAGCGGCTTGCCGGGGGATGGCACAGATACGCAGTATTTT

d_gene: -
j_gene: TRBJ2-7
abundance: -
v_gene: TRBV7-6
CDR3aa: CASSLKQRSYEQYF
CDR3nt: TGTGCCAGCAGCTTAAAACAGCGGTCCTACGAGCAGTACTTC

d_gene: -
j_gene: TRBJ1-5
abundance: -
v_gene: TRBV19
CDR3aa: CASSIGQDSNQPQHF
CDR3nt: TGTGCCAGTAGTATAGGACAGGACAGCAATCAGCCCCAGCATTTT

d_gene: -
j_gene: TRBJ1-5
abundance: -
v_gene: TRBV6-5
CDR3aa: CASSSPQQPQHF
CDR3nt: TGTGCCAGCAGTAGCCCCCAACAGCCCCAGCATTTT